The sequence of this T cell receptor (beta chain) was determined in a study of PD-1 blockade in mismatch repair-deficient tumors (dated 2017 in TCRdb). The study in broad terms: Between September 2013 and September 2016, the trial enrolled around 89 consecutive patients with about a dozen mismatch repair-deficient cancer types, every one of whom had been previously treated and was progressing. Deep sequencing of TCR CDR3 regions was used to track tumor-associated T cell clones in peripheral blood of patients responding to PD-1 blockade.

To prepare the library, the immunoSEQ multiplex PCR assay was applied. Imported from immuneACCESS, the table was reduced by TCRdb to in-frame sequences with V and J called. These copies leave out some clones; in studies compared against another copy, an unresolved V gene accounts for under half, and the cause of the remainder is not known. The sample profile shows about 120,000 clones; roughly 90% of them were found once. In total, the top ten clones hold roughly 10% of the sample. CDR1 MRHNA and CDR2 SNTAGT were looked up in the germline V gene. Here V drops 4 bases and J drops 4 bases, and the junction holds 3 bases not matched to any gene. From cysteine to phenylalanine, the CDR3 is 15 amino acids long. Just the 45-base CDR3 DNA is kept, in frame starting at base 1. Study-wide conclusions, independent of this receptor: Rapid expansion after pembrolizumab followed by contraction, generally before radiologic responses, was shown by tumor-resident clones, which were often undetectable in blood before treatment.

Mismatch repair deficiency was established in every enrolled patient by polymerase chain reaction or immunohistochemistry. TCR sequencing was performed for a few patients who responded to pembrolizumab therapy. Pembrolizumab PD-1 blockade was prospectively tested in advanced mismatch repair-deficient cancers, regardless of tissue of origin, in the phase II trial. Peripheral blood T cell samples were serially collected before and at multiple times after PD-1 blockade was started. Blood sampling time points were reported as weeks after the first dose of pembrolizumab. To note about this clone: Its antigen remains undetermined. No base qualities exist here, and no much larger clone lies one base off it.

Here the sequenced sample was peripheral blood, taken roughly 67 weeks after starting pembrolizumab. This clonotype originated in an adult with mismatch repair-deficient cancer. The V and J genes are TRBV6-4 and TRBJ2-3, and TRBD2 aligns with 12 junction nucleotides. The CDR3 region has the sequence CASSALAGGPDTQYF. Here is the DNA: TGTGCCAGCAGTGCTCTAGCGGGAGGGCCAGATACGCAGTATTTT.